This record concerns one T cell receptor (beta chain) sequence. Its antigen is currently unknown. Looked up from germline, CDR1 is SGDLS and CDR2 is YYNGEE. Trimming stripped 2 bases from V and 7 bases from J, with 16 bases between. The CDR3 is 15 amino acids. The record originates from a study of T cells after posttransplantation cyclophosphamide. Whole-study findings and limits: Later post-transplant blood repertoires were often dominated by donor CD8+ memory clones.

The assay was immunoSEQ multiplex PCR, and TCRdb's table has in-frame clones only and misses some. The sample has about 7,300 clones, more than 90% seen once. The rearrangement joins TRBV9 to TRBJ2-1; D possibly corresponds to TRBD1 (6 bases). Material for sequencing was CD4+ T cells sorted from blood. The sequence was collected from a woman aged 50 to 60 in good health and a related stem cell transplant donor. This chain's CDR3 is CASSVGTLGNNEQFF. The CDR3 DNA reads TGTGCCAGCAGCGTTGGGACACTGGGTAATAATGAGCAGTTCTTC.